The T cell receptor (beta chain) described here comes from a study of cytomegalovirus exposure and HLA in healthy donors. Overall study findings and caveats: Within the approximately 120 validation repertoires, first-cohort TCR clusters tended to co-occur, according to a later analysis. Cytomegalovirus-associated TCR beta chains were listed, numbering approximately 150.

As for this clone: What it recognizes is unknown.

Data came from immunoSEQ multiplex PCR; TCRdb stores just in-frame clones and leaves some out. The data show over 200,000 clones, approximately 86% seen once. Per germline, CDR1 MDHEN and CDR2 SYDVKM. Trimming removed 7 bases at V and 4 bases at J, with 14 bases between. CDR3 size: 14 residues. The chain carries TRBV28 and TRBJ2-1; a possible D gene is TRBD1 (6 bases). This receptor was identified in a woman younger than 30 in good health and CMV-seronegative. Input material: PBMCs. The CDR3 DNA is TGTGCCAGCATCCCGGGACATCAATACAATGAGCAGTTCTTC. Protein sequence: CASIPGHQYNEQFF.